Sequencing of this T cell receptor (beta chain) was carried out in a study of blood T cells in healthy people across ages (dated by TCRdb to the mid-2010s). General notes on the study: In model experiments, template switching captured about one uniquely barcoded TCR beta cDNA molecule for every two T cells. Using the same blood draw, the study looked at two additional independent replicas of 1 million unique cDNA reads for two donors, one aged 18 to 29 and the other aged 80 or older. To track age-related changes in TCR beta repertoire diversity, the study relied on deep sequencing normalized with unique cDNA molecular identifiers. Donors were grouped into four age groups: young (average roughly 17 years), middle-aged (approximately 41), aged (roughly 62) and long-lived (82). Donors of different ages were randomly distributed across sequencing lanes to avoid experimental bias.

According to the germline V gene (reference sequence), CDR1 reads DFQATT and CDR2 reads SNEGSKA. V lost 6 bases and J lost 0 bases; the stretch between them is 9 bases long. The CDR3 covers 13 residues, taking in both the cysteine and the phenylalanine. The read is trimmed to its CDR3 DNA, 39 bases read in frame from base 1. The roughly 39 donors, aged about 6 to 95 years, were systemically healthy Caucasian individuals from Russia. Around 9.7 milliliters of peripheral blood were collected from each donor into EDTA-treated Vacutainer tubes. Ficoll-Paque density-gradient centrifugation was used to isolate PBMCs, with at least 6.5 million per sample. Trizol reagent was used to extract total RNA from the PBMCs, yielding at least 6 micrograms per sample. Naive CD45RAhigh/CD27high T cell percentages were measured by flow cytometry on a PBMC aliquot from every donor. The protocol used for the library was 5' RACE. The instrument was an Illumina HiSeq 2500. A second PCR of roughly 6 to 12 cycles was performed with a sample-barcoded 5' primer and a J-beta primer mix. A template-switch 5' adaptor carrying 12 random nucleotides introduced a unique molecular identifier onto each TCR beta cDNA molecule. Each sample yielded at least 2.5 million CDR3-containing paired-end reads. All of the RNA was converted into first-strand cDNA using the Mint cDNA synthesis kit, with a TRBC-specific oligonucleotide serving as the primer. Following uracil-DNA glycosylase treatment, a first 18-cycle PCR with universal primers M1SS and BC2_uni_R was performed on all cDNA. The paper's processing steps were these. Normalization of each sample was performed by random selection of 1 million high-quality reads, each carrying a distinct molecular identifier. Reads sharing molecular identifiers were discarded rather than binned into consensus sequences. MiTCR, run with a Q25 quality threshold and the strictest error-elimination algorithm, handled CDR3 identification, clonotype clustering and error correction. A nonparametric unseen species model with Euler transformation was used to estimate a lower bound on total TCR beta diversity. TCRdb reprocessing: public reads trimmed at Q25 with fastp, clones called with MiXCR, in-frame beta chains kept. CDR3 protein sequences are deduplicated, and each keeps its most common genes and DNA. These V and J calls derive from TCRdb rather than the authors' analysis. Within this sample are around 800,000 distinct CDR3 sequences, with around 42% of them counted one time only. The ten largest clones represent about a fifth of the sample.

There are many counts of this clonotype. Its antigen remains undetermined. No base quality information exists; no much larger clone differs at one position. Findings and caveats that apply to the study as a whole: The percentage of naive T cells measured by flow cytometry correlated strongly with observed TCR beta diversity. Because profiling used bulk unsorted PBMCs, naive and antigen-experienced compartments could not be compared conclusively. Compared with the aged group, more naive CD4+ T cells, fewer expanded clones and increased TCR diversity were shown by the long-lived group, suggesting age selection. As age increased, observed TCR beta diversity per million T cells dropped in a roughly linear way, and a significant reduction was already evident by age about 36. Total diversity estimates from one million sequenced T cells were considered lower bounds and underestimates. Because the CMV infection status of the donors was unknown, age-related changes in expanded clonotypes may potentially have been confounded.

This TCR was recovered from a man aged 55 to 69 in good health. The chain was built from TRBV20-1 and TRBJ2-4; the D gene cannot be named for sure. The sequencing sample was made of blood. The DNA sequence is given as TGCAGTGCAATGGACCGAGCCAAAAACATTCAGTACTTC. Translated, it reads CSAMDRAKNIQYF.